This T cell receptor beta chain appears in the sequencing data of a study of cytomegalovirus exposure and HLA in healthy donors. General study findings and limits: The classifier reportedly diagnosed cytomegalovirus status with high specificity and sensitivity.

TCRdb's table, derived via immunoSEQ multiplex PCR, lists solely in-frame clones and lacks some. The data contain a few hundred thousand clones, less than 90% of them singletons. Regarding this clone: As yet, its antigen is unknown.

The CDR3 spans 18 residues. The V gene lost 3 bases and the J gene lost 8 bases, with 26 bases spanning the gap. Germline-derived CDR1 and CDR2 are KGHSH and LQKENI. V is TRBV18 and J is TRBJ2-1; TRBD2 is a possible D gene (6 bases). The sequenced sample was PBMCs. The clonotype originates from a man aged 18 to 30 in good health and CMV-seropositive. The CDR3 DNA reads TGTGCCAGCTCACCTACGGACGCGGTGGGAGGTTTACATGATGAGCAGTTCTTC. Translated: CASSPTDAVGGLHDEQFF.